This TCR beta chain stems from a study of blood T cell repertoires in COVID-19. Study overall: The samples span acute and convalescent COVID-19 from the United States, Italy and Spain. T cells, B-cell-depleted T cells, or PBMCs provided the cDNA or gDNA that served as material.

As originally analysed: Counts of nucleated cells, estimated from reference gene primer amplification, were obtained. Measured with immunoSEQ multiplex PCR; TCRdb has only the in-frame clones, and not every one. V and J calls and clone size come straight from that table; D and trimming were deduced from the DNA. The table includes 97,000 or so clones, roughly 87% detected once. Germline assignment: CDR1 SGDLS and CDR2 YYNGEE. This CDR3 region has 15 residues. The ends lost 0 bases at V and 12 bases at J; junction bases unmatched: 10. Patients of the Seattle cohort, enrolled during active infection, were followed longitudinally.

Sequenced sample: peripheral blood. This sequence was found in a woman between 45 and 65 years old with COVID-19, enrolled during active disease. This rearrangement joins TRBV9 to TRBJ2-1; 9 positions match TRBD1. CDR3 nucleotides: TGTGCCAGCAGCGTAGAGGGTGGGACAGGGATAGGGCAGTTCTTC. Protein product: CASSVEGGTGIGQFF. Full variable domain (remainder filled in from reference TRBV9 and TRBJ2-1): DSGVTQTPKHLITATGQRVTLRCSPRSGDLSVYWYQQSLDQGLQFLIQYYNGEERAKGNILERFSAQQFPDLHSELNLSSLELGDSALYFCASSVEGGTGIGQFFGPGTRLTVL.